This passage covers 24 T cell receptor beta chains from one sample sequenced in a study of regulatory T cells in long-lasting Graves disease. Described time point: newly diagnosed GD, antithyroid drugs for less than 3 months. The TCR library was made from RNA extracted from PBMCs. Construction of TCR beta libraries relied on iRepertoire HTBI primers and on Arm-PCR targeting CDR3 regions. MiXCR was run by TCRdb on the multiplex PCR reads, yielding one entry per CDR3 protein. The repertoire holds 380,000 or so distinct CDR3 sequences, with around 15% as singletons. Another study also made use of these data, one on T cells in Graves' hyperthyroidism and ophthalmopathy.

Sequencing was performed on peripheral blood mononuclear cells (PBMCs), taken at new diagnosis, from a patient treated with antithyroid drugs. These receptors were collected from a woman between 18 and 30 years old with Graves disease.

This clonotype occurred many times. One end of the junction fails to match germline, which may point to a read error. V usage is TRBV5-1 and J usage is TRBJ2-3, with 7 positions matching TRBD2. Germline V gene lookup returns CDR1 SGHRS and CDR2 YFSETQ. This CDR3 has 14 residues. The CDR3 loop is CASSLAPGGDTQYF. The CDR3 region has the DNA TGTGCCAGCAGCTTGGCTCCGGGAGGAGATACGCAGTATTTT.

Ten or more counts support this clonotype. The chain links TRBV7-9 to TRBJ1-1, with TRBD1 as a possible D gene (6 bases). Trimming left V 4 bases short and J 0 bases short, with 12 bases between. CDR1 is SEHNR, CDR2 FQNEAQ, per germline (reference sequence). This CDR3 has 15 amino acids. CDR3 DNA sequence: TGTGCCAGCAGCTCGCCGGGACAAATGAACACTGAAGCTTTCTTT. Amino acids: CASSSPGQMNTEAFF.

This clonotype has a count of ten or more. This chain connects TRBV6-1 to TRBJ2-2; TRBD2 might be the D (6 bases). The CDR3 contains 14 residues. The germline V gene has CDR1 MNHNS and CDR2 SASEGT. V shed 6 bases and J shed 2 bases, with 10 bases lying between them. The CDR3 sequence: CASRRDRNTGELFF. The CDR3, as DNA: TGTGCCAGCAGGCGGGACCGTAACACCGGGGAGCTGTTTTTT.

In its sample, this clonotype was seen a few times. This chain uses TRBV20-1 with TRBJ2-7; 7 positions match TRBD2. Germline V lookup: CDR1 DFQATT, CDR2 SNEGSKA (reference sequence). Germline trimming cut 5 bases from V and 6 bases from J; bases unmatched to any gene: 19. This CDR3 spans 16 amino acids. In DNA, the CDR3 is TGCAGTGCTCCCCCCAGACTAGCTCGGGACCGCGGCGAGCAGTACTTC. Its translation: CSAPPRLARDRGEQYF.

This clonotype was seen ten or more times. This chain links TRBV2 with TRBJ2-1, with 7 bases fitting TRBD1. Germline CDR1 and CDR2: SNHLY and FYNNEI. This CDR3 spans 19 amino acids. With 2 bases clipped from V and 3 bases from J, the junction kept 16 bases outside the gene matches. The CDR3 DNA is TGTGCCAGCAGTGAAAGAATCCTAGACAGGGCTTGGGGCTACAATGAGCAGTTCTTC. Translated: CASSERILDRAWGYNEQFF.

The chain has TRBV29-1 and TRBJ2-2, with TRBD1 matching 7 bases. J gave up 5 bases and V 6 bases, and 18 bases lay outside the gene matches. The V gene's germline CDR1 is SQVTM and CDR2 ANQGSEA. The CDR3 length is 17 residues. The DNA of the CDR3 is TGCAGCGTGAGCTCTACTACAGGGGTCACCGGAACCGGGGAGCTGTTTTTT. Translation: CSVSSTTGVTGTGELFF.

This clonotype showed up many times. The V gene is TRBV6-1, the J gene TRBJ1-2; maybe TRBD1 (6 bases). V dropped 5 bases and J dropped 4 bases, with 17 bases sitting between them. The germline V gene has CDR1 MNHNS and CDR2 SASEGT. This CDR3 has 15 residues. CDR3 sequence reads: CASSRLPGVGYGYTF. CDR3 DNA: TGTGCCAGCAGTCGATTACCAGGGGTTGGCTATGGCTACACCTTC.

This clonotype appeared a few times. The genes are TRBV7-6 and TRBJ2-5; TRBD1 aligns across 9 bases. Germline CDR1 reads SGHVS; CDR2 reads FNYEAQ. V shed 5 bases and J 7 bases; nucleotides not matched to a gene: 5. The CDR3 extends over 13 amino acids. The CDR3 reads CASSPRTGATQYF. The CDR3 region has the DNA TGTGCCAGCAGCCCTCGGACAGGGGCGACCCAGTACTTC.

This clonotype was counted at least ten times. The junction departs from germline at one end; a sequencing error may be responsible. V is TRBV3-1 and J is TRBJ2-3; tentative D call: TRBD2 (5 bases). CDR3 length equals 14 residues. From germline, CDR1 is LGHDT and CDR2 YNNKEL (reference sequence). The CDR3, as DNA: TGTGCCAGCAACCAATACGGGGTTTCAGATACGCAGTATTTT. Its translation is CASNQYGVSDTQYF.

This clonotype has a count of ten or more. CDR3 in DNA: TGTGCCAGCAGCTTGCCGGGACAACTAAACAATGAGCAGTTCTTC. Protein product: CASSLPGQLNNEQFF. The V gene is TRBV6-1, the J gene TRBJ2-1, with D maybe TRBD1 (6 bases). Germline assignment: CDR1 MNHNS and CDR2 SASEGT. The V end lost 6 bases, the J end lost 5 bases, and 17 bases lay between the germline ends. This CDR3 has 15 residues.

The chain combines TRBV29-1 with TRBJ2-2, with 8 bases that match TRBD2. This CDR3 is built from 14 residues. Germline V gives CDR1 SQVTM, CDR2 ANQGSEA. Trimming cost V 6 bases and J 6 bases; bases outside gene matches: 9. In nucleotides, the CDR3 is TGCAGCGTCGAGGGAGCGGGAGTCGCCGGGGAGCTGTTTTTT. This sequence encodes CSVEGAGVAGELFF.

This clonotype was detected many times. Written as DNA, the CDR3 is TGTGCCAGCAGCTTATCCGCGGGGGGGCGGAATGAGCAGTTCTTC. It translates to CASSLSAGGRNEQFF. The chain links TRBV7-6 to TRBJ2-1, with TRBD2 identical over 9 bases. Germline values: CDR1 SGHVS, CDR2 FNYEAQ. The CDR3 is 15 amino acids. The V gene end was trimmed by 2 bases and the J gene end by 7 bases; junction bases not matched to a gene: 6.

This clonotype was seen ten or more times. The V call is TRBV28, the J call TRBJ2-7; TRBD1 or TRBD2 may be the D gene (5 bases each). V lost 4 bases, J lost 2 bases, and 15 bases lay in between. CDR3 length: 15 amino acids. In germline, CDR1 is MDHEN, CDR2 SYDVKM. In nucleotides, the CDR3 is TGTGCCAGCAGTTCTTCTTTGGGGGAACCCTACGAGCAGTACTTC. It is translated as CASSSSLGEPYEQYF.

About this clonotype itself: A much larger clonotype is one base distant, so this may be a read error. J is TRBJ2-7 and V is TRBV27; the match to TRBD1 covers 10 bases. J gave up 6 bases and V 7 bases, and 12 bases lay outside the gene matches. Germline V gene lookup returns CDR1 MNHEY and CDR2 SMNVEV (reference sequence). CDR3 length: 15 residues. The CDR3 region is CASMPGTGVGGEQYF. The CDR3 nucleotides are TGTGCCAGCATGCCCGGGACAGGGGTGGGAGGCGAGCAGTACTTC.

This clonotype was observed at least ten times. V gene TRBV7-3 combines with J gene TRBJ1-1; unclear D gene. The V gene's germline CDR1 is SGHTA and CDR2 FQGTGA. The V gene lost 5 bases and the J gene lost 1 base, with 8 bases spanning the gap. This CDR3 contains 13 residues. CDR3 residues: CASSKTANTEAFF. DNA of the CDR3: TGTGCCAGCAGCAAGACGGCGAACACTGAAGCTTTCTTT.

This clonotype was detected many times. This rearrangement joins TRBV6-1 to TRBJ1-1; D uncertain. This CDR3 has 11 residues. The germline CDR1 and CDR2 sequences are MNHNS and SASEGT. V was pared by 7 bases and J by 10 bases, with 13 bases between. The CDR3 loop reads CASTPSGVAFF. The CDR3 nucleotides read TGTGCCAGCACCCCTTCTGGGGTAGCTTTCTTT.

The table lists this clonotype with many counts. V gene TRBV18 combines with J gene TRBJ1-5, with D unresolved. Germline lookup yields CDR1 KGHSH and CDR2 LQKENI. Trimming shortened V by 3 bases and J by 2 bases, and 8 bases separated the two germline ends. This CDR3 region has 14 residues. The CDR3 reads CASSPAAGNQPQHF. The CDR3 DNA sequence: TGTGCCAGCTCACCGGCAGCCGGCAATCAGCCCCAGCATTTT.

This clonotype was seen at least ten times. The chain uses TRBV28 and TRBJ2-7, with TRBD1 matching over 7 bases. The CDR3 contains 14 residues. Germline CDR1 MDHEN, CDR2 SYDVKM. J lost 0 bases, V lost 6 bases, and 5 bases had no gene match. The CDR3 protein is CASSLTGTSYEQYF. The DNA of the CDR3 is TGTGCCAGCAGCTTGACAGGGACCTCCTACGAGCAGTACTTC.

This clonotype was seen ten or more times. This sequence joins TRBV14 and TRBJ2-7; 10 bases are shared with TRBD2. CDR3 length equals 15 residues. J gave up 4 bases and V 4 bases, and 7 bases lay outside the gene matches. In germline, CDR1 is SGHDN, CDR2 FVKESK. CDR3 protein: CASSRYGTSVYEQYF. The CDR3 nucleotides read TGTGCCAGCAGCCGCTACGGGACTAGCGTTTACGAGCAGTACTTC.

This clonotype was observed at least ten times. The rearrangement uses TRBV2 and TRBJ1-1; tentatively, D is TRBD1 (5 bases). Trimming stripped 8 bases from V and 1 base from J, with 14 bases between. Germline-derived CDR1 and CDR2 are SNHLY and FYNNEI. The CDR3 length is 14 residues. The CDR3 DNA is TGTGCCAGCGGGGGTCGGTCGTCGAACACTGAAGCTTTCTTT. Amino acids: CASGGRSSNTEAFF.

This clonotype occurred a few times. The chain links TRBV5-1 to TRBJ2-5; D call uncertain. V dropped 0 bases and J dropped 1 base, with 13 bases sitting between them. The germline CDR1 and CDR2 sequences are SGHRS and YFSETQ. This CDR3 has 16 amino acids. CDR3 residues: CASSLVPQPSQETQYF. DNA of the CDR3: TGCGCCAGCAGCTTGGTCCCTCAACCGTCCCAAGAGACCCAGTACTTC.

Many counts were recorded for this clonotype. The chain uses TRBV6-1 and TRBJ1-1; 7 bases align to TRBD1. The trim removed 6 bases at V and 8 bases at J, leaving 6 bases unmatched. Germline lookup yields CDR1 MNHNS and CDR2 SASEGT. CDR3 size: 12 residues. The CDR3 DNA is TGTGCCAGCAGCCATGGACAGGCGGAAGCTTTCTTT. Translation: CASSHGQAEAFF.

A few counts support this clonotype. This may come from a read error, since a much larger clone is one base off. The chain carries TRBV2 and TRBJ1-5, with D tentatively TRBD1 (5 bases). Germline V gene data show CDR1 as SNHLY and CDR2 as FYNNEI. Trimming pared 4 bases from V and 7 bases from J, leaving 14 bases between. The CDR3 sequence is 14 residues long. The CDR3 nucleotides are TGTGCCAGCAGTGCTGCGCAGGGAGAACAGCCCCAGCATTTT. Amino acids: CASSAAQGEQPQHF.

At least ten counts were recorded for this clonotype. The chain links TRBV12-3 or TRBV12-4 to TRBJ2-7; the match to TRBD2 covers 14 bases. Germline trimming cut 6 bases from V and 5 bases from J; bases unmatched to any gene: 6. The CDR3 sequence is 15 residues long. CDR3 sequence reads: CASRLGTSGSHEQYF. CDR3 sequence (DNA): TGTGCCAGCAGACTCGGGACTAGCGGGAGTCACGAGCAGTACTTC.